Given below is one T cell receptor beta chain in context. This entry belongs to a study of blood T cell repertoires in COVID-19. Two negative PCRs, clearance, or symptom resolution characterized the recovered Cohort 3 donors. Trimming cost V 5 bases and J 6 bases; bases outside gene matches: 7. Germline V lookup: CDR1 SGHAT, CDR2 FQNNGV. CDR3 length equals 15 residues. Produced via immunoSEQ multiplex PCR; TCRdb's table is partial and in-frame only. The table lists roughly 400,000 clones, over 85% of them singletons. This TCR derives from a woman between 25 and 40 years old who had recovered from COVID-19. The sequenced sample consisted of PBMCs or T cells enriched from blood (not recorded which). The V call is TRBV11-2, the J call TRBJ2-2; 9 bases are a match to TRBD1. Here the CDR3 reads CASSPGQGRSGELFF. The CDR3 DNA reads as TGTGCCAGCAGCCCCGGACAGGGGAGGTCCGGGGAGCTGTTTTTT. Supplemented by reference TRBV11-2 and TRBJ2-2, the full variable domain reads EAGVAQSPRYKIIEKRQSVAFWCNPISGHATLYWYQQILGQGPKLLIQFQNNGVVDDSQLPKDRFSAERLKGVDSTLKIQPAKLEDSAVYLCASSPGQGRSGELFFGEGSRLTVL.